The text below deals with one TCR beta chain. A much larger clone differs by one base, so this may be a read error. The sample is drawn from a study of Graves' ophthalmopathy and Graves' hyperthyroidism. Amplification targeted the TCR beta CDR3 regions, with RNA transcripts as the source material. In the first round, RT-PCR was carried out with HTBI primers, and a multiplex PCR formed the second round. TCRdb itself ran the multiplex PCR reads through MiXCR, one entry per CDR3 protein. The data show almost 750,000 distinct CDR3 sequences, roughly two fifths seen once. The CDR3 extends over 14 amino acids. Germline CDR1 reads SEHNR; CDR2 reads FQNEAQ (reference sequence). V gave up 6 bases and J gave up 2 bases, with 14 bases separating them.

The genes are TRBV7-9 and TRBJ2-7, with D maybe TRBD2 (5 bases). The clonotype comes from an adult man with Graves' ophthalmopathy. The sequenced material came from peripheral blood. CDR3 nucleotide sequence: TGTGCCAGCAGGGAAAACGGGATCGCCTACGAGCAGTACTTC. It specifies CASRENGIAYEQYF.